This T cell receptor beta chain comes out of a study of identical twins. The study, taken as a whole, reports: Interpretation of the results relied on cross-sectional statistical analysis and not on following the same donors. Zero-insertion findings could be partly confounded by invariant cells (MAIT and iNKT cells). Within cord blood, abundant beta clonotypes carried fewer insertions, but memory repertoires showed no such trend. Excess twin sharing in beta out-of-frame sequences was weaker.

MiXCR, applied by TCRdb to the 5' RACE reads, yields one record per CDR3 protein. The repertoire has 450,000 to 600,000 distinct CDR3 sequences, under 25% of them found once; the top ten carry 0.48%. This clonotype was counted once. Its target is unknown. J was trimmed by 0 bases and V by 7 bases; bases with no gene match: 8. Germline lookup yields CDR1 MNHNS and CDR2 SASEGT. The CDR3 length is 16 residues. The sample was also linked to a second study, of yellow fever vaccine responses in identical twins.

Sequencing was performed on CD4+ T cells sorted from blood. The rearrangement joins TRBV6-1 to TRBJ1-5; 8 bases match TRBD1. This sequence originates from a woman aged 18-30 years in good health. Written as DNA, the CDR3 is TGTGCCAGCAATCCGGACAGGGCGATTAGCAATCAGCCCCAGCATTTT. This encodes CASNPDRAISNQPQHF.